Listed below are T cell receptor beta chains from one sample, sequenced in a study of Ad26.COV2.S vaccination and SARS-CoV-2 variants. The repertoire was sequenced with immunoSEQ multiplex PCR; TCRdb's copy has only in-frame clones and lacks some. Among under 300,000 clones listed, 87% were seen once. Sequences were derived from peripheral blood, sampled in a trial of Ad26.COV2.S vaccine versus placebo. Receptor source: a person aged 18-65 years who received the Ad26.COV2.S COVID-19 vaccine or a placebo. The CDR3 runs from the conserved cysteine through the conserved F or W. The D gene is left open where the match is weak. Clone size, where shown, is once, few, many, or a class for clones that have expanded.

TRBJ2-3	NA	TRBV4-3	NA	16	CASSRGQASFGDTQYF	TGCGCCAGCAGCCGAGGCCAAGCGTCTTTTGGCGATACGCAGTATTTT
TRBJ2-6	TRBD2	TRBV5-1	NA	17	CASSLRTSGIGANVLTF	TGCGCCAGCAGCCTAAGGACTAGCGGGATTGGGGCCAACGTCCTGACTTTC
TRBJ1-4	NA	TRBV18	once	17	CASSPPATGATNEKLFF	TGTGCCAGCTCACCACCGGCGACAGGTGCAACTAATGAAAAACTGTTTTTT
TRBJ2-7	NA	TRBV19	NA	15	CASSISADRYYEQYF	TGTGCCAGTAGTATATCGGCGGATAGATACTACGAGCAGTACTTC
TRBJ2-3	TRBD1	TRBV10-1	NA	16	CASRRQGQIEADTQYF	TGCGCCAGCAGACGACAGGGTCAAATAGAAGCAGATACGCAGTATTTT
TRBJ2-5	NA	TRBV25-1	NA	12	CASSVHGETQYF	TGTGCCAGCAGTGTACATGGAGAGACCCAGTACTTC
TRBJ1-2	NA	TRBV7-9	NA	13	CASSYSTVYGYTF	TGTGCCAGCAGCTACTCGACAGTCTATGGCTACACCTTC
TRBJ2-2	NA	TRBV2	few	12	CATKGGPGELFF	TGTGCCACCAAGGGGGGGCCCGGGGAGCTGTTTTTT
TRBJ2-7	TRBD1	TRBV6-1	NA	16	CASSEGHGTGVYEQYF	TGTGCCAGCAGTGAGGGCCATGGGACAGGCGTCTACGAGCAGTACTTC
TRBJ1-5	NA	TRBV7-2	NA	16	CASSFPGMNGNQPQHF	TGTGCCAGCAGCTTTCCGGGAATGAATGGCAATCAGCCCCAGCATTTT
TRBJ2-5	NA	TRBV19	NA	13	CASSFGQKETQYF	TGTGCCAGTAGTTTCGGACAGAAAGAGACCCAGTACTTC
TRBJ2-7	NA	TRBV7-6	NA	12	CASSLAETEQYF	TGTGCCAGCAGCTTAGCTGAGACCGAGCAGTACTTC
TRBJ1-6	NA	TRBV3-1/TRBV3-2	NA	14	CASSQAEGASPLHF	TGTGCCAGCAGCCAAGCAGAGGGTGCTTCACCCCTCCACTTT
TRBJ2-2	TRBD2	TRBV6-6	NA	16	CASNLQSGGLPGELFF	TGTGCCAGCAACCTACAAAGCGGGGGGTTGCCCGGGGAGCTGTTTTTT
TRBJ2-5	TRBD1	TRBV11-2	NA	14	CASSSGQGVETQYF	TGTGCCAGCAGCTCGGGACAGGGGGTAGAGACCCAGTACTTC
TRBJ1-2	NA	TRBV6-1	NA	14	CASSEPRDGAGYTF	TGTGCCAGCAGTGAACCTCGGGACGGGGCAGGCTACACCTTC
TRBJ1-5	NA	TRBV7-2	NA	14	CASSPGHLNQPQHF	TGTGCCAGCAGCCCGGGACACCTCAATCAGCCCCAGCATTTT
TRBJ1-2	TRBD1	TRBV25-1	NA	16	CASSEWGRQGSGGYTF	TGTGCCAGCAGTGAATGGGGGAGACAGGGGAGTGGAGGCTACACCTTC
TRBJ2-3	TRBD2	TRBV6-5	NA	14	CASSSPTSLSSQYF	TGTGCCAGCAGTTCCCCGACTAGCCTCAGTTCGCAGTATTTT
TRBJ1-2	NA	TRBV9	NA	14	CASSVAWQGYGYTF	TGTGCCAGCAGCGTAGCATGGCAGGGGTATGGCTACACCTTC
TRBJ2-5	NA	TRBV6-5	NA	15	CASSSPMGQKETQYF	TGTGCCAGCAGTTCTCCAATGGGGCAGAAAGAGACCCAGTACTTC
TRBJ2-1	NA	TRBV5-1	NA	12	CASSLEAGEQFF	TGCGCCAGCAGCTTGGAAGCCGGTGAGCAGTTCTTC
TRBJ2-7	NA	TRBV6-2/TRBV6-3	NA	14	CASSAGQIVYEQYF	TGTGCCAGCAGTGCGGGACAGATAGTCTACGAGCAGTACTTC
TRBJ1-2	NA	TRBV6-6	NA	11	CASSLQGGYTF	TGTGCCAGCAGTTTGCAGGGAGGCTACACCTTC
TRBJ2-1	TRBD2	TRBV7-3	once	18	CASSLRLAGGMSYNEQFF	TGTGCCAGCAGCTTAAGGCTAGCGGGAGGGATGTCCTACAATGAGCAGTTCTTC
TRBJ2-5	TRBD1	TRBV5-1	NA	15	CASSLGTGGQETQYF	TGCGCCAGCAGCTTGGGGACAGGGGGCCAAGAGACCCAGTACTTC
TRBJ2-1	TRBD2	TRBV6-5	NA	12	CASTPLSGREIF	TGTGCCAGCACCCCCCTTAGCGGGAGGGAAATCTTC
TRBJ2-3	TRBD2	TRBV6-1	NA	13	CASSEMGLGTQYF	TGTGCCAGCAGTGAAATGGGACTAGGGACGCAGTATTTT
TRBJ1-6	NA	TRBV9	few	14	CASSGGTLRSPLHF	TGTGCCAGCAGCGGAGGGACACTGCGGTCACCCCTCCACTTT
TRBJ2-5	TRBD2	TRBV3-1/TRBV3-2	NA	13	CASSQAGGETQYF	TGTGCCAGCAGCCAAGCGGGAGGAGAGACCCAGTACTTC
TRBJ1-5	NA	TRBV6-5	NA	15	CASRVRAYSNQPQHF	TGTGCCAGCAGAGTTCGGGCGTATAGCAATCAGCCCCAGCATTTT
TRBJ1-6	TRBD1	TRBV10-3	NA	14	CAISGDRLGSPLHF	TGTGCCATCAGCGGGGACAGGTTGGGTTCACCCCTCCACTTT
TRBJ2-1	NA	TRBV6-2/TRBV6-3	NA	17	CASSYSSGPLSYNEQFF	TGTGCCAGCAGTTACTCCTCCGGGCCATTATCCTACAATGAGCAGTTCTTC
TRBJ2-6	NA	TRBV9	NA	17	CASSVERTYSGANVLTF	TGTGCCAGCAGCGTAGAGAGGACATACTCTGGGGCCAACGTCCTGACTTTC
TRBJ1-6	TRBD1	TRBV9	NA	17	CASSVDGQGRAGSPLHF	TGTGCCAGCAGCGTAGATGGACAGGGTAGGGCCGGGTCACCCCTCCACTTT
TRBJ1-4	NA	TRBV6-1	NA	14	CASSENTINEKLFF	TGTGCCAGCAGTGAAAACACTATAAATGAAAAACTGTTTTTT
TRBJ1-5	NA	TRBV5-6	NA	15	CASSLLRASNQPQHF	TGTGCCAGCAGCTTGCTGAGAGCGTCAAACCAGCCCCAGCATTTT
TRBJ1-6	NA	TRBV28	few	14	CASSSTGRHSPLHF	TGTGCCAGCAGTTCTACAGGGAGGCATTCACCCCTCCACTTT
TRBJ1-5	NA	TRBV19	NA	14	CASRTRHFNQPQHF	TGTGCCAGTAGGACCCGACACTTCAATCAGCCCCAGCATTTT
TRBJ1-2	TRBD1	TRBV7-8	NA	16	CASSSAQGARGYGYTF	TGTGCCAGCAGCAGTGCACAGGGGGCGCGGGGCTATGGCTACACCTTC
TRBJ1-3	NA	TRBV5-1	NA	18	CASSLVALGLISGNTIYF	TGCGCCAGCAGCTTGGTGGCCCTGGGACTGATCTCTGGAAACACCATATATTTT